A single sample gave rise to the 29 T cell receptor beta chains below, sequenced in a study of T cell changes during pregnancy in multiple sclerosis. Measured with immunoSEQ multiplex PCR; TCRdb has only the in-frame clones, and not every one. Of roughly 24,000 clones in the sample, roughly 90% were seen once. Material: CD8+ T cells from peripheral blood mononuclear cells, obtained in the first trimester of pregnancy. The receptors were gathered from a female donor in good health, enrolled as a control in a pregnancy study.

The chain joins TRBV28 to TRBJ1-5; possibly TRBD1 for D (5 bases). The length of the CDR3 is 15 residues. CDR1 and CDR2 (germline): MDHEN, SYDVKM. V shed 7 bases and J shed 0 bases, with 13 bases lying between them. CDR3 amino acids: CASNYQGYSNQPQHF. In DNA form, the CDR3 reads TGTGCCAGCAATTATCAGGGCTATAGCAATCAGCCCCAGCATTTT.

This clone was seen just once. The CDR3 is CASSPPGYGYTF. Here the CDR3 DNA reads TGTGCCAGCAGTCCCCCGGGGTATGGCTACACCTTC. The J gene is TRBJ1-2, the V gene TRBV28; no reliable D call. Trimming shortened V by 5 bases and J by 5 bases, and 9 bases separated the two germline ends. The length of the CDR3 is 12 residues. CDR1 and CDR2 (germline): MDHEN, SYDVKM.

The chain recombines TRBV9 with TRBJ1-2; the match to TRBD1 covers 11 bases. The V segment lost 3 bases and the J segment 0 bases; nucleotides outside the gene matches: 1. The CDR3 is 15 residues long. The germline CDR1 and CDR2 sequences are SGDLS and YYNGEE. The CDR3 region has the DNA TGTGCCAGCAGCGAGGGACAGGGGGCTAACTATGGCTACACCTTC. Translating gives CASSEGQGANYGYTF.

The V gene is TRBV9, the J gene TRBJ1-4; D is unresolved. Germline V CDR1 and CDR2: SGDLS, YYNGEE. This CDR3 is built from 14 residues. Trimming removed 0 bases from V and 6 bases from J, with 9 bases in between. The CDR3 is CASSVGGLDEKLFF. The CDR3 coding sequence is TGTGCCAGCAGCGTAGGAGGGTTGGATGAAAAACTGTTTTTT.

The chain is built from TRBV2 and TRBJ1-5; D is unresolved. CDR1 and CDR2 from the germline V gene are SNHLY and FYNNEI. CDR3 length equals 15 residues. V lost 1 base and J lost 1, with 8 bases in between. CDR3 region: CASSEGHQSNQPQHF. The CDR3, as DNA: TGTGCCAGCAGTGAAGGACACCAGAGCAATCAGCCCCAGCATTTT.

This clone was counted a single time. The chain couples TRBV14 to TRBJ1-2, with 7 bases aligning to TRBD1. This CDR3 comprises 18 residues. Trimming at V came to 1 base and at J to 4 bases, leaving 15 bases not matched to a gene. CDR1 SGHDN and CDR2 FVKESK come from the germline V gene. The CDR3 spells CASSQGATGLIWGYGYTF. The CDR3, as DNA: TGTGCCAGCAGCCAAGGAGCGACAGGGTTGATATGGGGCTATGGCTACACCTTC.

V is TRBV4-3 and J is TRBJ1-2; D gene ambiguous. V shed 5 bases and J shed 5 bases, with 21 bases lying between them. This CDR3 spans 16 amino acids. Per the germline V gene, CDR1 is LGHNA and CDR2 is YSLEER. CDR3 loop: CASSSLRRAGFYGYTF. The CDR3 DNA follows: TGCGCCAGCAGCTCCCTCCGGAGGGCTGGGTTTTATGGCTACACCTTC.

This rearrangement joins TRBV15 to TRBJ2-7, with D tentatively TRBD1 (6 bases). Germline CDR1 LNHNV, CDR2 YYDKDF (reference sequence). The CDR3 is 15 amino acids. The V gene lost 2 bases and the J gene lost 3 bases, with 14 bases spanning the gap. The chain's CDR3 is CATSRTSTGSYEQYF. CDR3 in DNA: TGTGCCACCAGCAGAACCTCGACAGGAAGCTACGAGCAGTACTTC.

The chain is built from TRBV11-2 and TRBJ1-1, with 7 bases aligning to TRBD1. The ends lost 6 bases at V and 1 base at J; junction bases unmatched: 8. The CDR3 is 15 residues long. Germline V gene lookup returns CDR1 SGHAT and CDR2 FQNNGV. CDR3 protein: CASSFFTGENTEAFF. The CDR3 region has the DNA TGTGCCAGCAGTTTCTTTACAGGGGAGAACACTGAAGCTTTCTTT.

The chain carries TRBV28 and TRBJ1-1; 8 bases fit TRBD1. Germline values: CDR1 MDHEN, CDR2 SYDVKM. Trimming at V came to 4 bases and at J to 3 bases, leaving 22 bases not matched to a gene. CDR3 length equals 20 residues. This CDR3 is CASSSRMALRDRIGYTEAFF. Written as DNA, the CDR3 is TGTGCCAGCAGTTCCCGAATGGCCCTCAGGGACAGGATAGGGTACACTGAAGCTTTCTTT. Full variable domain (missing parts from reference TRBV28 and TRBJ1-1): DVKVTQSSRYLVKRTGEKVFLECVQDMDHENMFWYRQDPGLGLRLIYFSYDVKMKEKGDIPEGYSVSREKKERFSLILESASTNQTSMYLCASSSRMALRDRIGYTEAFFGQGTRLTVV.

This clone has only one observation. The chain carries TRBV12-2 and TRBJ2-4; the listed D gene, TRBD1, was not tested against the DNA. TRBV12-2 is listed as a pseudogene. This CDR3 spans 18 amino acids. CDR3 protein: CASRFPRQGLAIENIQYF. The CDR3 DNA follows: TGTGCAAGTCGCTTCCCGCGGCAGGGGTTGGCAATAGAAAACATTCAGTACTTC.

The V gene is TRBV19, the J gene TRBJ1-5, with TRBD1 as a possible D gene (6 bases). Trimming took off 1 base at V and 7 bases at J, with 11 bases between the two ends. CDR1 is LNHDA, CDR2 SQIVND, per germline (reference sequence). The CDR3 is 14 residues long. CDR3 loop: CASSIGSGVQPQHF. The CDR3 DNA is TGTGCCAGTAGTATAGGGTCAGGGGTGCAGCCCCAGCATTTT. Full variable domain (rest looked up from reference TRBV19 and TRBJ1-5): DGGITQSPKYLFRKEGQNVTLSCEQNLNHDAMYWYRQDPGQGLRLIYYSQIVNDFQKGDIAEGYSVSREKKESFPLTVTSAQKNPTAFYLCASSIGSGVQPQHFGDGTRLSIL.

Within the sample, this clone is medium-sized (0.01 to 0.1%). This sequence joins TRBV4-3 and TRBJ1-1; 7 bases line up with TRBD1. The CDR3 totals 15 residues. V lost 2 bases to trimming and J lost 7 bases; unmatched junction nucleotides: 10. Germline CDR1 and CDR2: LGHNA and YSLEER. The CDR3 loop reads CASSQRQGVYGEAFF. The CDR3 region has the DNA TGCGCCAGCAGCCAAAGACAGGGCGTCTATGGTGAAGCTTTCTTT.

The chain carries TRBV28 and TRBJ2-3; TRBD2 might be the D (6 bases). The CDR3 has 14 amino acids. Germline CDR1 and CDR2: MDHEN and SYDVKM. V lost 8 bases and J lost 4, with 16 bases in between. The DNA of the CDR3 is TGTGCCAGCCGAAATAGCGGAAAAGCAGATACGCAGTATTTT. Residues: CASRNSGKADTQYF.

CDR3 DNA sequence: TGCGCCAGCAGCCAGGGGACAGGGCTTGAGACCCAGTACTTC. Its translation: CASSQGTGLETQYF. The chain has TRBV4-3 and TRBJ2-5; the match to TRBD1 covers 9 bases. Germline CDR1 is LGHNA and CDR2 is YSLEER. The V gene end was trimmed by 3 bases and the J gene end by 5 bases; junction bases not matched to a gene: 4. The CDR3 has 14 amino acids.

This clone was seen only once. The chain carries TRBV6-5 and TRBJ2-1; a weak D match, TRBD2 (6 bases). The CDR3 length is 13 residues. The V end lost 8 bases, the J end lost 6 bases, and 14 bases lay between the germline ends. Looked up from germline, CDR1 is MNHEY and CDR2 is SVGAGI. CDR3 DNA: TGTGCCAGCGGATACCTGGGAGGCAATGAGCAGTTCTTC. This gives the protein CASGYLGGNEQFF.

For the CDR3, the DNA is TGTGCCAGCAGCGTAGGGGCCCTCGCGACAGGGGGTGAGACAGATACGCAGTATTTT. It specifies CASSVGALATGGETDTQYF. The chain carries TRBV9 and TRBJ2-3; TRBD1 aligns across 9 bases. The CDR3 runs 19 residues. V was pared by 0 bases and J by 3 bases, with 14 bases of the junction left unmatched. Germline CDR1 is SGDLS and CDR2 is YYNGEE.

This chain joins TRBV19 and TRBJ2-7; D not resolved. The CDR3 is made up of 12 amino acids. Trimming removed 5 bases at V and 2 bases at J, with 7 bases between. CDR1 LNHDA and CDR2 SQIVND come from the germline V gene (reference sequence). CDR3 DNA sequence: TGTGCCAGTAGTTCGGTGACCTACGAGCAGTACTTC. It translates to CASSSVTYEQYF. Full variable domain (remainder filled in from reference TRBV19 and TRBJ2-7): DGGITQSPKYLFRKEGQNVTLSCEQNLNHDAMYWYRQDPGQGLRLIYYSQIVNDFQKGDIAEGYSVSREKKESFPLTVTSAQKNPTAFYLCASSSVTYEQYFGPGTRLTVT.

The chain recombines TRBV6-4 with TRBJ1-1; no firm D call. Germline V gives CDR1 MRHNA, CDR2 SNTAGT. The CDR3 is 13 residues long. Deletions cut 2 bases from V and 4 bases from J, with 8 bases between. This chain's CDR3 is CASSDGEGTEAFF. CDR3 bases: TGTGCCAGCAGTGACGGGGAGGGCACTGAAGCTTTCTTT.

This clone was seen a few times. The CDR3 protein is CASRTGEGNYGYTF. In DNA, the CDR3 is TGTGCCAGTAGGACAGGGGAAGGGAACTATGGCTACACCTTC. The V call is TRBV19, the J call TRBJ1-2, with 8 bases that match TRBD1. V dropped 6 bases and J dropped 2; count of bases not matched to a gene: 5. The V gene's germline CDR1 is LNHDA and CDR2 SQIVND (reference sequence). CDR3 length: 14 amino acids.

The V call is TRBV4-1, the J call TRBJ2-7, with TRBD2 identical over 7 bases. The V and J ends lost 4 bases and 2 bases, in that order; junction bases with no gene match: 5. Germline loops: CDR1 MGHRA, CDR2 YSYEKL. The CDR3 is 14 residues long. This CDR3 reads CASSPGLNPYEQYF. The CDR3 nucleotides read TGCGCCAGCAGCCCGGGACTAAACCCCTACGAGCAGTACTTC.

This chain joins TRBV11-1 and TRBJ2-2, with D unclear. V shed 3 bases and J shed 0 bases, with 11 bases lying between them. This CDR3 is 16 amino acids long. Per the germline V gene, CDR1 is SGHAT and CDR2 is FQDESV (reference sequence). The CDR3 DNA reads TGTGCCAGCAGCTTTTATCAGGTTTCGAACACCGGGGAGCTGTTTTTT. Protein sequence: CASSFYQVSNTGELFF.

This chain joins TRBV6-5 and TRBJ2-2; 8 positions agree with TRBD2. V dropped 4 bases and J dropped 1; count of bases not matched to a gene: 5. The CDR3 runs 16 residues. In germline, CDR1 is MNHEY, CDR2 SVGAGI. The CDR3 loop reads CASSFERGRNTGELFF. The DNA for the CDR3 is TGTGCCAGCAGTTTCGAGCGGGGGAGGAACACCGGGGAGCTGTTTTTT.

The chain uses TRBV13 and TRBJ2-4; D call uncertain. The V gene's germline CDR1 is PRHDT and CDR2 FYEKMQ (reference sequence). V dropped 5 bases and J dropped 0 bases, with 14 bases sitting between them. CDR3 length: 16 amino acids. The CDR3 DNA reads TGTGCCAGCAGCCTAGAACACCCTCTAGCCAAAAACATTCAGTACTTC. Translated: CASSLEHPLAKNIQYF.

The chain joins TRBV5-1 to TRBJ1-2; 7 bases map to TRBD1. In germline, CDR1 is SGHRS, CDR2 YFSETQ. The CDR3 is 14 residues long. V shed 3 bases and J 2 bases; nucleotides not matched to a gene: 4. The CDR3, as DNA: TGCGCCAGCAGCTCGAAACAGGGGAACTATGGCTACACCTTC. It translates to CASSSKQGNYGYTF.

This clone was observed a single time. The V call is TRBV28, the J call TRBJ2-3; the match to TRBD1 covers 7 bases. With V trimmed by 5 bases and J by 4 bases, 9 bases remained unmatched. Germline assignment: CDR1 MDHEN and CDR2 SYDVKM. The CDR3 has 15 amino acids. In nucleotides, the CDR3 is TGTGCCAGCAGTCCGACAGGGTCGTTGGCAGATACGCAGTATTTT. It translates to CASSPTGSLADTQYF.

This rearrangement joins TRBV11-2 to TRBJ2-7; D call uncertain. With 0 bases removed from V and 0 bases from J, the gap between germline ends came to 9 bases. CDR3 size: 15 residues. Germline lookup yields CDR1 SGHAT and CDR2 FQNNGV. CDR3 loop: CASSLELPSSYEQYF. The CDR3 DNA is TGTGCCAGCAGCTTAGAACTCCCAAGCTCCTACGAGCAGTACTTC.

The chain joins TRBV2 to TRBJ2-1; 8 bases agree with TRBD1. Germline V CDR1 and CDR2: SNHLY, FYNNEI. This CDR3 is 13 amino acids long. V shed 6 bases, J shed 15 bases, and the junction held 13 bases outside the gene matches. In nucleotides, the CDR3 is TGTGCCAGCAGCCAGACAGGGGTATTAGGTTCGTTCTTC. Amino acids: CASSQTGVLGSFF.

The rearrangement joins TRBV5-1 to TRBJ2-7; 10 bases are shared with TRBD1. Germline CDR1 SGHRS, CDR2 YFSETQ. This CDR3 contains 12 residues. V lost 5 bases, J lost 5 bases, and 1 base stayed unmatched. CDR3 sequence: CASRDRGDEQYF. CDR3 coding DNA: TGCGCCAGCAGGGACAGGGGGGACGAGCAGTACTTC.